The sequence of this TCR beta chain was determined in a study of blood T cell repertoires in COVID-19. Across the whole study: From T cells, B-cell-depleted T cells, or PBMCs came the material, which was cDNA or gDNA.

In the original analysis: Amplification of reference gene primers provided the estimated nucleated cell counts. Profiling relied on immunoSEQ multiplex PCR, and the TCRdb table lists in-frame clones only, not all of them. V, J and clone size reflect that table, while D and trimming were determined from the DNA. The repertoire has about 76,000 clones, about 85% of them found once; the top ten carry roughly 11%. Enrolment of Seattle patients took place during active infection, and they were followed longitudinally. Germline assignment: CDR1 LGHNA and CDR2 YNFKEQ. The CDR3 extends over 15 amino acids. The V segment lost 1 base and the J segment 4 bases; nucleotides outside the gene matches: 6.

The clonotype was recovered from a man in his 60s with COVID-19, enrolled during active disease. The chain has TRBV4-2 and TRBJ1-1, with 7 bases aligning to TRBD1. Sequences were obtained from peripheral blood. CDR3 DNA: TGTGCCAGCAGCCAAGGGGACAGCGGATCCACTGAAGCTTTCTTT. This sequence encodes CASSQGDSGSTEAFF.